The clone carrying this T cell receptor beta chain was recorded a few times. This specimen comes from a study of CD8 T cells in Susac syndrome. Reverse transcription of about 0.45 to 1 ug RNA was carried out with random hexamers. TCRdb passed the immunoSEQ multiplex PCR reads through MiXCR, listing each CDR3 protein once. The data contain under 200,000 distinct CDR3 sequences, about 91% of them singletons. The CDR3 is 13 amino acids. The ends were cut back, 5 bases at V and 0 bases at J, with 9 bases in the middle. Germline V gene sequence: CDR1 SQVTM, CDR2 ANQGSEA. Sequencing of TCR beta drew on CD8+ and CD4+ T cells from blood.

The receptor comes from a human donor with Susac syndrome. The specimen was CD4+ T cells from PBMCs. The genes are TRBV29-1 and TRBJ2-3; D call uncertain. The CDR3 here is CSVSGISTDTQYF. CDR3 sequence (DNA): TGCAGCGTTAGTGGGATCAGCACAGATACGCAGTATTTT.